What follows is one T cell receptor beta chain and its context. As processed by the authors: It was from reference gene primer amplification that nucleated cell counts were estimated. Measured with immunoSEQ multiplex PCR; TCRdb has only the in-frame clones, and not every one. The V and J calls and clone size are taken from that table; D and trimming were inferred from the DNA. This table has about 300,000 clones, about four fifths appearing once. The CDR3 is 16 amino acids. V was pared by 5 bases and J by 11 bases, with 22 bases between. CDR1 is MDHEN, CDR2 SYDVKM, per germline. The entry originates in a study of blood T cell repertoires in COVID-19.

This receptor was identified in a woman aged 45-65 years who had recovered from COVID-19. Sequenced material: peripheral blood. This sequence joins TRBV28 and TRBJ1-6; D not certain. CDR3 bases: TGTGCCAGCAGTCCCGGCCGATCCAGGTCATCTACACCCCTCCACTTT. The encoded protein is CASSPGRSRSSTPLHF.